This T cell receptor (beta chain) came from a study of blood T cell repertoires in COVID-19. Study context: COVID-19 samples from acute and convalescent phases originated in the United States, Italy and Spain.

Some clones are missing from TCRdb's copy, which holds only in-frame ones; the method was immunoSEQ multiplex PCR. The sample yields over 70,000 clones, about 88% seen once. This CDR3 spans 15 amino acids. Losses at the gene ends were 1 base for V and 1 base for J; bases not matched to a gene: 4. In germline, CDR1 is LGHDT, CDR2 YNNKEL (reference sequence). Sequenced: peripheral blood. The rearrangement links TRBV3-1 (or the pseudogene TRBV3-2) to TRBJ2-7; 7 bases line up with TRBD2. The sequence derives from a human donor in a cohort sampled during active COVID-19. The CDR3: CASSQGLAESYEQYF. CDR3 sequence (DNA): TGTGCCAGCAGCCAAGGGCTAGCGGAATCCTACGAGCAGTACTTC.